These T cell receptor beta chains were read from a single sample in a study of T cells in Graves' hyperthyroidism and ophthalmopathy. Using its own MiXCR run on the multiplex PCR reads, TCRdb lists one record per CDR3 protein. Of about 610,000 distinct CDR3 sequences listed, approximately 14% are singletons. Sequencing was carried out using blood. The receptors were gathered from a woman aged 35 to 49 with Graves' ophthalmopathy. Each CDR3 is given with its conserved first and last residue. D genes are given only for firm matches. Rows may omit the clone size; those that give it use once, few, many or a size class.

>15|TRBV13|.|TRBJ1-1|many
TGTGCCAGCAGCTTCGGGTCAGGGACAAACACTGAAGCTTTCTTT
CASSFGSGTNTEAFF
>14|TRBV19|TRBD1|TRBJ1-2|few
TGTGCCAGTAGCCCGGGACAGGGGGCTTGGGGCTACACCTTC
CASSPGQGAWGYTF
>12|TRBV29-1|.|TRBJ2-7|many
TGCAGCGTTGCTCAGGGGAACGGCGAGCAGTACTTC
CSVAQGNGEQYF
>13|TRBV3-1|.|TRBJ2-7|few
TGTGCCAGCAGCCAAGGGCCCTCTATCAAGCAGTACTTC
CASSQGPSIKQYF
>16|TRBV6-2/TRBV6-3|.|TRBJ2-4|many
TGTGCCAGCAGCGGACGAGAACTTCTAGCCAAAAACATTCAGTACTTC
CASSGRELLAKNIQYF
>14|TRBV28|.|TRBJ1-2|many
TGTGCCAGCAGTTTTTTGCAGGGGTTCAATGGCTACACCTTC
CASSFLQGFNGYTF
>13|TRBV20-1|.|TRBJ2-7|many
TGCAGTGCTAGAGTCTCCGGGTCCTACGAGCAGTACTTC
CSARVSGSYEQYF
>16|TRBV6-5|TRBD1|TRBJ1-5|many
TGTGCCAGCAGTTCCGGGACAGGGGGCGTAGTTCAGCCCCAGCATTTT
CASSSGTGGVVQPQHF
>11|TRBV2|.|TRBJ1-2|many
TGTGCCAGCAGATTGGCCGGATTCTACACCTTC
CASRLAGFYTF
>17|TRBV12-3/TRBV12-4|.|TRBJ2-4|many
TGTGCCAGCAGTTTTCGCAGACCGTCTTTTGGCAAAAACATTCAGTACTTC
CASSFRRPSFGKNIQYF
>15|TRBV6-2/TRBV6-3|.|TRBJ2-2|many
TGTGCCAGCAGTTACGATGACAGAAACACCGGGGAGCTGTTTTTT
CASSYDDRNTGELFF
>16|TRBV10-3|TRBD1|TRBJ1-1|many
TGTGCCATCAGTGAGCAAGGGCGAGGGGGCGACACTGAAGCTTTCTTT
CAISEQGRGGDTEAFF
>16|TRBV4-1|.|TRBJ2-7|many
TGCGCCAGCAGCCAAGGCGCGGGGGCCTTCTCCTACGAGCAGTACTTC
CASSQGAGAFSYEQYF
>14|TRBV28|.|TRBJ1-2|many
TGTGCCAGCAGTTCCATCGGGCAGATGAATGGCTACACCTTC
CASSSIGQMNGYTF
>10|TRBV7-2|.|TRBJ1-1|many
TGTGCCAGCAGCCAATACGACGCTTTCTTT
CASSQYDAFF
>15|TRBV5-1|TRBD1|TRBJ2-7|.
TGCGCCAGCAGCGACCAGGGGACAGGGGCCTACGAGCAGTACTTC
CASSDQGTGAYEQYF
>14|TRBV7-2|.|TRBJ1-2|.
TGTGCCAGCAGCATAACAGTCCCTAACTATGGCTACACCTTC
CASSITVPNYGYTF
>16|TRBV18|TRBD2|TRBJ2-7|few
TGTGCCAGCTCACCTACGGGACTAGCGGGACCCTACGAGCAGTACTTC
CASSPTGLAGPYEQYF
>17|TRBV10-3|.|TRBJ2-5|many
TGTGCCATCAGTGACTCCTTTAAACAGGGTAGTCAAGAGACCCAGTACTTC
CAISDSFKQGSQETQYF
>16|TRBV20-1|.|TRBJ2-7|many
TGCAGTGCTAGAGATCGCCTTAAAAATAGACACTACGAGCAGTACTTC
CSARDRLKNRHYEQYF
>14|TRBV2|.|TRBJ2-7|few
TGTGCCACCAACCGGGAAGGACCGCGAACCGAGCAGTACTTC
CATNREGPRTEQYF
>15|TRBV6-2/TRBV6-3|.|TRBJ1-5|many
TGTGCCAGCAGATTCGCGGGTGTCGGCAATCAGCCCCAGCATTTT
CASRFAGVGNQPQHF
>12|TRBV6-1|.|TRBJ1-5|many
TGTGCCAGCAAGGAAAGCAATCAGCCCCAGCATTTT
CASKESNQPQHF
>14|TRBV28|.|TRBJ2-5|few
TGTGCCAGCAGTTTAGGTCGTTTAGGAGAGACCCAGTACTTC
CASSLGRLGETQYF
>13|TRBV30|.|TRBJ1-1|many
TGTGCCTGGAGTGAGCTGAGGAACACTGAAGCTTTCTTT
CAWSELRNTEAFF
>13|TRBV4-1|.|TRBJ2-5|.
TGCGCCAGCAGCCCCTTAACCGAAGAGACCCAGTACTTC
CASSPLTEETQYF
>15|TRBV12-5|TRBD2|TRBJ2-1|many
TGTGCTAGTGGTCTCGGGCTAGCGGGAATACGACCGGAGTTCTTC
CASGLGLAGIRPEFF
>12|TRBV7-9|.|TRBJ2-7|many
TGTGCCAGCAGCACAGCTTCGGCTGAGCAGTACTTC
CASSTASAEQYF
>14|TRBV3-1|TRBD2|TRBJ2-5|.
TGTGCCAGCAGGTCTAGCGGGGGGTACGGGACCCAGTACTTC
CASRSSGGYGTQYF
>14|TRBV7-8|.|TRBJ2-5|.
TGTGCCAGCAGCTTAGCTGCGGATCAAGAGACCCAGTACTTC
CASSLAADQETQYF
>15|TRBV7-2|.|TRBJ2-3|many
TGTGCCAGCAGCTTTAACACTGGAGGAACAGATACGCAGTATTTT
CASSFNTGGTDTQYF